This record concerns one T cell receptor beta chain sequence. Its specificity is not known. These data originate in a study of graft-versus-host responses after intestinal transplantation. Study summary: The study gave all recipients anti-thymocyte globulin induction, then tacrolimus and steroids for approximately 3 years.

The method was immunoSEQ multiplex PCR; TCRdb's version includes in-frame clones alone and lacks a portion of them. The sample has 12,000 or so clones, around three quarters seen once. To release intraepithelial and lamina propria lymphocytes, the graft tissue was processed. Study-wide results and limits: Patients who carried graft-donor T cell macrochimerism also had high graft-versus-host to host-versus-graft clonal ratios in their allografts.

CDR1 and CDR2 (germline): MNHNS, SASEGT. The CDR3 is 16 residues long. J lost 2 bases, V lost 3 bases, and 6 bases had no gene match. Sequencing was performed on ileum tissue, taken 142 days after intestinal transplantation. The receptor's source is a human patient who received an intestinal transplant, so some T cells may come from the graft donor. The rearrangement joins TRBV6-1 to TRBJ2-3; 9 bases are a match to TRBD2. The CDR3 DNA reads as TGTGCCAGCAGTGACCGGCTAGCGGGGTCCACAGATACGCAGTATTTT. It codes for CASSDRLAGSTDTQYF.